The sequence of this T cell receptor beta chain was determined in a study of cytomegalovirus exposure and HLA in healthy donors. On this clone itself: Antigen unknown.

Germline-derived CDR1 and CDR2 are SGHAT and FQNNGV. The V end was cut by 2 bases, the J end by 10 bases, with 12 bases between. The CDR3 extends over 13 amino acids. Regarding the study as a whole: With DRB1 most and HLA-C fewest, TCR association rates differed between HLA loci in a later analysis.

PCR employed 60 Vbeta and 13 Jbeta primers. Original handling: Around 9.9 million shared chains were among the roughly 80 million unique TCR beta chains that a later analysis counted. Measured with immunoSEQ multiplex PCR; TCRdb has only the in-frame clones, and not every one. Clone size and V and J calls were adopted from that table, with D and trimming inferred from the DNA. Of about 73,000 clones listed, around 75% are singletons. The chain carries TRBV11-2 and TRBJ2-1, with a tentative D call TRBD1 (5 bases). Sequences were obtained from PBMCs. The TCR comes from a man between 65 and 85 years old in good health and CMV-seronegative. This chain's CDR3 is CASSLPQGEEQFF. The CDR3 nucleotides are TGTGCCAGCAGCTTACCGCAGGGTGAGGAGCAGTTCTTC.